This is a list of T cell receptor beta chains from one sample in a study of OX40 agonist ivuxolimab in advanced cancers. Some clones are missing from TCRdb's copy, which holds only in-frame ones; the method was immunoSEQ multiplex PCR. The sample consists of fewer than 95,000 clones, about 82% of them appearing once. This sample comprised CD4+ or CD8+ T cells sorted from blood, obtained in a trial of the OX40 agonist ivuxolimab. The receptors shown here come from an adult with an advanced solid tumor such as melanoma, head and neck, liver or kidney cancer. Each CDR3 is given with its conserved first and last residue. A D gene is named only where the DNA matches it firmly. Size values are once, few and many counts, or a class for expanded clones, and some rows have none.

clone size	J gene	V gene	D gene	CDR3 DNA	CDR3 protein
NA	TRBJ1-2	TRBV4-3	NA	TGCGCCAGTAGCCAAGCGATTCGTGGGCGTTTGGACTATGGCTACACCTTC	CASSQAIRGRLDYGYTF
NA	TRBJ2-1	TRBV30	TRBD2	TGTGCCTACGGGACTAGCGTTGAGCAGTTCTTC	CAYGTSVEQFF
NA	TRBJ1-2	TRBV6-1	TRBD1	TGTGCCAGCAGACAGGGGGCTCAGGGCTATGGCTACACCTTC	CASRQGAQGYGYTF
NA	TRBJ1-5	TRBV18	NA	TGTGCCAGCTCACCAGGGGATCAGCCCCAGCATTTT	CASSPGDQPQHF
NA	TRBJ1-2	TRBV6-5	NA	TGTGCCAGCAGTTACTCGACTCGTCTCTATGGCTACACCTTC	CASSYSTRLYGYTF
NA	TRBJ1-1	TRBV7-9	NA	TGTGCCAGCAGCCCCTATGGGGGGCTGAACACTGAAGCTTTCTTT	CASSPYGGLNTEAFF
NA	TRBJ1-2	TRBV6-5	NA	TGTGCCAGCAGCCCCGCGGCTAACTATGGCTACACCTTC	CASSPAANYGYTF
NA	TRBJ1-3	TRBV19	TRBD1	TGTGCCAGTAGTGTTGGACAGGGTTTTGGAAACACCATATATTTT	CASSVGQGFGNTIYF
NA	TRBJ2-1	TRBV20-1	NA	TGCAGTGCCAAGAGGGCTTATGAGCAGTTCTTC	CSAKRAYEQFF
few	TRBJ1-1	TRBV7-2	NA	TGTGCCAGCAGCCGCGTTTGGAGGGCTGAAGCTTTCTTT	CASSRVWRAEAFF
NA	TRBJ2-2	TRBV6-5	NA	TGTGCCAGCACTAGGGAGAACACCGGGGAGCTGTTTTTT	CASTRENTGELFF
few	TRBJ1-2	TRBV30	NA	TGTGCCTGGAGTGTACTGGAGGGTGGCTATGGCTACACCTTC	CAWSVLEGGYGYTF
once	TRBJ2-4	TRBV7-9	NA	TGTGCCAGCAGCTTAGGATGGACCGGGGAAGCCTTAGCCAAAAACATTCAGTACTTC	CASSLGWTGEALAKNIQYF
once	TRBJ2-7	TRBV19	TRBD1	TGTGCCAGTACCTCCTCCGGGACAGGCACCTACGAGCAGTACTTC	CASTSSGTGTYEQYF
NA	TRBJ2-7	TRBV7-2	NA	TGTGCCAGCAGCTTATCCCGGGACATAAGCGGCGAGCAGTACTTC	CASSLSRDISGEQYF
NA	TRBJ1-2	TRBV29-1	TRBD1	TGCAGCGTCCAAAAGGGACAGGGGGGTGACTATGGCTACACCTTC	CSVQKGQGGDYGYTF
NA	TRBJ2-5	TRBV7-2	TRBD2	TGTGCCAGCAGCTATTCATCTAGCGGGGGGGCCGGGGCCCAGTACTTC	CASSYSSSGGAGAQYF
NA	TRBJ1-1	TRBV18	TRBD1	TGTGCCAGCTCAAGAGGGACAGCAATGAACACTGAAGCTTTCTTT	CASSRGTAMNTEAFF
NA	TRBJ1-2	TRBV4-3	TRBD1	TGCGCCAGCAGCCAAGAGACAGGGGTCTATGGCTACACCTTC	CASSQETGVYGYTF
NA	TRBJ2-7	TRBV7-8	NA	TGTGCCAGCAGCTTAGCCTCGGGCTCCTACGAGCAGTACTTC	CASSLASGSYEQYF
NA	TRBJ2-2	TRBV5-5	NA	TGTGCCAGCAGCTTCGTTCTCACAGGCATCGACACCGGGGAGCTGTTTTTT	CASSFVLTGIDTGELFF
NA	TRBJ1-2	TRBV2	TRBD1	TGTGCCAGCAGTCGCCCCGGACAGGGGAACTATGGCTACACCTTC	CASSRPGQGNYGYTF
NA	TRBJ1-2	TRBV19	TRBD1	TGTGCCAGTAGTGGGACAGGACTCTATGGCTACACCTTC	CASSGTGLYGYTF
NA	TRBJ1-4	TRBV9	NA	TGTGCCAGCAGCGGTCCCGGGGTAGGTGAAAAACTGTTTTTT	CASSGPGVGEKLFF
NA	TRBJ2-1	TRBV18	TRBD2	TGTGCCAGCTCACCCCCAGGACTAGCGGGGGGGAATGAGCAGTTCTTC	CASSPPGLAGGNEQFF
NA	TRBJ2-5	TRBV7-9	TRBD2	TGTGCCAGCAGCTTGCCGGGACTAGCAGGAGAGACCCAGTACTTC	CASSLPGLAGETQYF
NA	TRBJ1-5	TRBV7-8	NA	TGTGCCAGCAGCTTAGAATCGTTCCTCAGGGGCAATCAGCCCCAGCATTTT	CASSLESFLRGNQPQHF
NA	TRBJ2-7	TRBV5-5	TRBD1	TGTGCCAGCAGTAGACAGGGGGCCCTCGAGCAGTACTTC	CASSRQGALEQYF
NA	TRBJ2-2	TRBV4-3	NA	TGCGCCAGCAGCTGGTACGGCGGGGAGCTGTTTTTT	CASSWYGGELFF
NA	TRBJ2-1	TRBV18	NA	TGTGCCAGCTCGAGGGGGGGTTCGAACAATGAGCAGTTCTTC	CASSRGGSNNEQFF
once	TRBJ2-5	TRBV9	NA	TGTGCCAGCAGCCCTAGGCAGGGTACGGAGACCCAGTACTTC	CASSPRQGTETQYF
NA	TRBJ2-7	TRBV5-4	NA	TGTGCCAGCAGTCCAACGGGGACCTACGAGCAGTACTTC	CASSPTGTYEQYF
NA	TRBJ2-7	TRBV7-2	NA	TGTGCCAGCAGCTTAAAGTCCGGGGGCTCCCCCACCCCCTACGAGCAGTACTTC	CASSLKSGGSPTPYEQYF
NA	TRBJ1-2	TRBV7-8	NA	TGTGCCAGCAGCTTAGCTGGGGCTTCCTATGGCTACACCTTC	CASSLAGASYGYTF
NA	TRBJ1-6	TRBV18	NA	TGTGCCAGCTCACCACGACAGGCCTCCTATAATTCACCCCTCCACTTT	CASSPRQASYNSPLHF
NA	TRBJ1-1	TRBV5-1	TRBD1	TGCGCCAGCAGCTTGACAGGGGTGAACACTGAAGCCTTCTTT	CASSLTGVNTEAFF
NA	TRBJ1-6	TRBV27	NA	TGTGCCAGCAGTTTATCCTCCCGGTCGGCCCTCCACTTT	CASSLSSRSALHF
NA	TRBJ1-1	TRBV10-3	NA	TGTGCCATCAGTGAGCAGGCAGGTGGTGAAGCTTTCTTT	CAISEQAGGEAFF
few	TRBJ1-5	TRBV11-2	NA	TGTGCCAGCAGCTCCCTCAATCAGCCCCAGCATTTT	CASSSLNQPQHF
NA	TRBJ2-5	TRBV5-4	TRBD2	TGTGCCAGCAGCCTGAGACTAGCGGGGGGGCTAGGAGAGACCCAGTACTTC	CASSLRLAGGLGETQYF
NA	TRBJ2-7	TRBV7-2	NA	TGTGCCAGCAGCTTAGTTGTGGGGGGGCAGGCATACTACGAGCAGTACTTC	CASSLVVGGQAYYEQYF
once	TRBJ2-3	TRBV9	TRBD1	TGTGCCAGCAGCGTTAGACAGGGGAGCACAGATACGCAGTATTTT	CASSVRQGSTDTQYF
NA	TRBJ1-6	TRBV19	TRBD1	TGTGCCAGTAGTGCCCGAAGGACAGGAATGAATTCACCCCTCCACTTT	CASSARRTGMNSPLHF
NA	TRBJ2-2	TRBV6-6	NA	TGTGCCAGCAGTTATAATCAGAACACCGGGGAGCTGTTTTTT	CASSYNQNTGELFF
NA	TRBJ1-2	TRBV6-5	NA	TGTGCCAGCAGCCCCGACAAGGTTAGCTACACCTTC	CASSPDKVSYTF
NA	TRBJ2-5	TRBV7-3	NA	TGTGCCAGCAGCTTAGGGGGTAAAGAGACCCAGTACTTC	CASSLGGKETQYF
NA	TRBJ1-6	TRBV5-4	NA	TGTGCCAGCAGCTTGGTTGGCAGCCTAAATTCACCCCTCCACTTT	CASSLVGSLNSPLHF
NA	TRBJ1-1	TRBV7-8	TRBD1	TGTGCCAGCAGCTTAAAGACAGGGTATGAAGCTTTCTTT	CASSLKTGYEAFF
once	TRBJ2-2	TRBV7-3	NA	TGTGCCAGCAGCTTAGGGACATTAGGGATCGCCGGGGAGCTGTTTTTT	CASSLGTLGIAGELFF
NA	TRBJ2-2	TRBV9	TRBD1	TGTGCCAGCAGCGTAAGGTCAGGGGGAACCGGGGAGCTGTTTTTT	CASSVRSGGTGELFF
once	TRBJ1-4	TRBV9	NA	TGTGCCAGCAGCGTAGCTATAGGAGAGTATGAAAAACTGTTTTTT	CASSVAIGEYEKLFF
NA	TRBJ2-6	TRBV19	NA	TGTGCCAGTAGTACCGAAGGCTCTGGGGCCAACGTCCTGACTTTC	CASSTEGSGANVLTF